This record concerns one T cell receptor beta chain sequence. This CDR3 is 16 amino acids long. Germline V gene lookup returns CDR1 SGHAT and CDR2 FQNNGV. J gave up 5 bases and V 4 bases, and 8 bases lay outside the gene matches. Some clones are missing from TCRdb's copy, which holds only in-frame ones; the method was immunoSEQ multiplex PCR. The sample has some 190,000 clones; roughly 84% are singletons. This entry belongs to a study of blood T cell repertoires in COVID-19. The receptor was derived from a woman in her twenties or thirties who had been exposed to COVID-19. V gene TRBV11-2 combines with J gene TRBJ2-2; TRBD1 matches at 9 bases. The source material was PBMCs or T cells enriched from blood (not recorded which). The CDR3 region has the DNA TGTGCCAGCAGCTCAGGGGACAGGGTTTTGACCGGGGAGCTGTTTTTT. Its protein product is CASSSGDRVLTGELFF.